Below are 29 T cell receptor beta chains sequenced from a single sample in a study of lymphopenia after photon versus proton radiotherapy. Repertoires were generated with immunoSEQ multiplex PCR, while TCRdb's copy carries only in-frame clones and drops some. The sample includes about 70,000 clones, about 90% of them seen just once. Sequenced here: peripheral blood, sampled from a patient treated with photon-based radiotherapy. Source of these receptors: a woman aged 40 to 55 with cholangiocarcinoma.

V and J are TRBV14 and TRBJ2-5; TRBD2 might be the D (6 bases). Germline lookup yields CDR1 SGHDN and CDR2 FVKESK. Between the trimmed V and J ends, which lost 4 bases and 5 bases, there was a span of 23 bases. The CDR3 loop spans 17 amino acids. CDR3: CASSPGGGLAKLETQYF. The CDR3 DNA reads as TGTGCCAGCAGCCCCGGTGGGGGACTTGCTAAGCTGGAGACCCAGTACTTC.

The genes are TRBV29-1 and TRBJ2-1, with 7 positions matching TRBD2. The CDR3 has 12 amino acids. V lost 7 bases, J lost 7 bases, and 7 bases stayed unmatched. Per the germline V gene, CDR1 is SQVTM and CDR2 is ANQGSEA. The CDR3 DNA follows: TGCAGCGCAGGGAGGGGCGAGAATGAGCAGTTCTTC. Translating it yields CSAGRGENEQFF.

The gene calls are TRBV5-6 and TRBJ1-6; D call uncertain. Germline CDR1 and CDR2: SGHDT and YYEEEE. V was cut by 6 bases and J by 8 bases, with 15 bases left in between. This CDR3 has 14 amino acids. The chain's CDR3 is CASTSGRIDSPLHF. As DNA, the CDR3 is TGTGCCAGCACCTCTGGGCGGATCGATTCACCCCTCCACTTT. Variable domain in full (rest from reference TRBV5-6 and TRBJ1-6): DAGVTQSPTHLIKTRGQQVTLRCSPKSGHDTVSWYQQALGQGPQFIFQYYEEEERQRGNFPDRFSGHQFPNYSSELNVNALLLGDSALYLCASTSGRIDSPLHFGNGTRLTVT.

The chain combines TRBV27 with TRBJ2-3; 8 nucleotides agree with TRBD1. Germline V gene lookup returns CDR1 MNHEY and CDR2 SMNVEV (reference sequence). CDR3 size: 15 residues. The ends lost 4 bases at V and 4 bases at J; junction bases unmatched: 7. Here the CDR3 reads CASSSTGEWADTQYF. CDR3 bases: TGTGCCAGCAGTTCGACAGGGGAATGGGCAGATACGCAGTATTTT.

CDR3: CASSLADRANTGELFF. CDR3 nucleotide sequence: TGTGCCAGCAGCTTGGCGGACAGGGCGAACACCGGGGAGCTGTTTTTT. The chain couples TRBV5-6 to TRBJ2-2, with 8 bases identical to TRBD1. The CDR3 consists of 16 residues. After removal of 0 bases from V and 0 bases from J, the junction contained 1 base not matched to a gene. The germline V gene encodes CDR1 SGHDT and CDR2 YYEEEE.

The chain links TRBV11-1 to TRBJ2-4; 8 nucleotides match TRBD2. CDR3 length: 16 amino acids. Germline V lookup: CDR1 SGHAT, CDR2 FQDESV (reference sequence). The V and J ends lost 1 base and 3 bases, in that order; junction bases with no gene match: 5. CDR3 protein: CASSLGVAGHKNIQYF. CDR3 nucleotides: TGTGCCAGCAGCTTAGGGGTAGCGGGGCACAAAAACATTCAGTACTTC.

The chain couples TRBV2 to TRBJ2-1, with 11 bases aligning to TRBD1. Germline values: CDR1 SNHLY, CDR2 FYNNEI. V lost 6 bases, J lost 1 base, and 17 bases stayed unmatched. The CDR3 covers 20 residues. CDR3 amino acids: CASRADRGPRKKNSYNEQFF. CDR3 nucleotides: TGTGCCAGCAGGGCGGACAGGGGGCCGAGGAAAAAGAATTCCTACAATGAGCAGTTCTTC.

V and J are TRBV19 and TRBJ2-7; D might be TRBD1 (5 bases). Trimming took 3 bases from V and 5 from J, leaving 11 bases between them. The CDR3 loop spans 13 amino acids. Germline CDR1 reads LNHDA; CDR2 reads SQIVND (reference sequence). CDR3 sequence (DNA): TGTGCCAGTAGTATCGCAGGGATAAACGAGCAGTACTTC. Residues: CASSIAGINEQYF.

The rearrangement joins TRBV5-8 to TRBJ1-5; 9 bases map to TRBD1. V was clipped by 3 bases and J by 1 base; unmatched bases: 2. Germline V gene data show CDR1 as SGHTS and CDR2 as YDEGEE. CDR3 size: 15 residues. CDR3 residues: CASSWTGVSNQPQHF. CDR3 in DNA: TGTGCCAGCAGCTGGACAGGGGTAAGCAATCAGCCCCAGCATTTT.

The rearrangement joins TRBV9 to TRBJ1-3; D not resolved. This CDR3 comprises 15 residues. Germline V CDR1 and CDR2: SGDLS, YYNGEE. Trimming took 0 bases from V and 4 from J, leaving 11 bases between them. The CDR3, as DNA: TGTGCCAGCAGCGTAGCTCAGGCGTCCGGAAACACCATATATTTT. Protein: CASSVAQASGNTIYF. Complete variable domain (other parts from reference TRBV9 and TRBJ1-3): DSGVTQTPKHLITATGQRVTLRCSPRSGDLSVYWYQQSLDQGLQFLIQYYNGEERAKGNILERFSAQQFPDLHSELNLSSLELGDSALYFCASSVAQASGNTIYFGEGSWLTVV.

This clone is categorized as medium-sized (0.01 to 0.1%). The CDR3 nucleotides read TGTGCCAGCAGCTTTCGACAGGGGAGCGGGGAGACCCAGTACTTC. Protein sequence: CASSFRQGSGETQYF. The chain uses TRBV5-4 and TRBJ2-5; 8 nucleotides align to TRBD1. V lost 2 bases and J lost 5; bases outside the gene matches: 8. The CDR3 runs 15 residues. In germline, CDR1 is SGHNT, CDR2 YYREEE (reference sequence).

In regard to this clone: At one end, the junction sequence differs from germline, possibly due to a read error. The chain has TRBV7-3 and TRBJ1-2, with D tentatively TRBD1 (5 bases). In germline, CDR1 is SGHTA, CDR2 FQGTGA. The CDR3 runs to 14 residues. CDR3 sequence (DNA): TGTGCCAGCGGCTTAGGCAGGGTAGGGTATGGCTACACCTTC. It codes for CASGLGRVGYGYTF.

Only one count was recorded for this clone. This chain connects TRBV6-5 to TRBJ2-7, with D possibly matching TRBD1 (6 bases). From germline, CDR1 is MNHEY and CDR2 SVGAGI. The V gene lost 5 bases and the J gene lost 2 bases, with 10 bases spanning the gap. The CDR3 has 13 residues. The CDR3 loop reads CASSATGPYEQYF. In DNA form, the CDR3 reads TGTGCCAGCAGTGCGACAGGTCCCTACGAGCAGTACTTC.

J is TRBJ1-2 and V is TRBV7-3; D unresolved. The CDR3 is 15 amino acids. With 3 bases removed from V and 6 bases from J, the gap between germline ends came to 17 bases. Germline loops: CDR1 SGHTA, CDR2 FQGTGA. In DNA form, the CDR3 reads TGTGCCAGCAGCTTTGACAACCGGGATTCCAATGGCTACACCTTC. Protein product: CASSFDNRDSNGYTF.

The DNA for the CDR3 is TGTGCCAGCACCCCCAATGGACAGGGTGGAAACTATGGCTACACCTTC. Translation: CASTPNGQGGNYGYTF. The V call is TRBV28, the J call TRBJ1-2, with 8 bases lining up with TRBD1. The CDR3 covers 16 residues. With V trimmed by 7 bases and J by 2 bases, 12 bases remained unmatched. Per the germline V gene, CDR1 is MDHEN and CDR2 is SYDVKM.

The chain combines TRBV12-5 with TRBJ2-2; the D is unclear. Germline values: CDR1 LGHNT, CDR2 FRNRAP. The V end was cut by 6 bases, the J end by 6 bases, with 8 bases between. The CDR3 consists of 12 residues. CDR3 in amino acids: CASGPHAGELFF. The DNA for the CDR3 is TGTGCTAGTGGCCCCCATGCCGGGGAGCTGTTTTTT.

This CDR3 reads CASSPRRGSSTGELFF. The DNA of the CDR3 is TGTGCCAGCAGCCCGAGGAGGGGTTCGAGCACCGGGGAGCTGTTTTTT. The rearrangement joins TRBV5-4 to TRBJ2-2, with D tentatively TRBD2 (6 bases). V gave up 4 bases and J gave up 4 bases, with 17 bases separating them. CDR3 size: 16 residues. Germline lookup yields CDR1 SGHNT and CDR2 YYREEE (reference sequence).

This clone has only one observation. The chain carries TRBV6-5 and TRBJ1-3, with D uncertain. The ends were cut back, 7 bases at V and 0 bases at J, with 13 bases in the middle. Germline V gene data show CDR1 as MNHEY and CDR2 as SVGAGI. CDR3 size: 15 residues. The CDR3 loop reads CASTRTRYSGNTIYF. CDR3 nucleotides: TGTGCCAGCACCAGGACCCGGTACTCTGGAAACACCATATATTTT.

A single count supports this clone. The CDR3 region is CAITARPYGYTF. Written as DNA, the CDR3 is TGTGCCATCACGGCCCGCCCCTATGGCTACACCTTC. V and J are TRBV2 and TRBJ1-2; the D is unclear. The CDR3 covers 12 residues. Germline CDR1 is SNHLY and CDR2 is FYNNEI. The V end was cut by 10 bases, the J end by 4 bases, with 13 bases between.

This chain connects TRBV27 to TRBJ1-6; D unclear. Germline V lookup: CDR1 MNHEY, CDR2 SMNVEV (reference sequence). V lost 5 bases, J lost 0 bases, and 20 bases lay in between. CDR3 length: 19 amino acids. The CDR3 nucleotides read TGTGCCAGCAGTACTTTCCACCTCTCTCCGAGCTCCTATAATTCACCCCTCCACTTT. Protein: CASSTFHLSPSSYNSPLHF.

This clone was observed once. The chain is built from TRBV7-2 and TRBJ1-6, with a tentative D call TRBD1 (5 bases). Germline V gene data show CDR1 as SGHTA and CDR2 as FQGNSA. This CDR3 has 15 residues. Trimming shortened V by 4 bases and J by 10 bases, and 17 bases separated the two germline ends. CDR3 in DNA: TGTGCCAGCAGCTCCTTTGCAGGGAATCCCTCACCCCTCCACTTT. This translates into CASSSFAGNPSPLHF.

CDR3 region: CAWTLRDYGYTF. CDR3 bases: TGTGCCTGGACCCTGCGGGACTATGGCTACACCTTC. The rearrangement links TRBV30 to TRBJ1-2; no reliable D call. V lost 4 bases and J 3 bases, leaving 9 bases between the germline ends. CDR3 length equals 12 residues. Germline V gene data show CDR1 as GTSNPN and CDR2 as SVGIG (reference sequence).

This chain joins TRBV5-1 and TRBJ2-3; 11 nucleotides match TRBD2. Germline assignment: CDR1 SGHRS and CDR2 YFSETQ. The V and J ends lost 2 bases and 2 bases, in that order; junction bases with no gene match: 10. The CDR3 covers 18 residues. The CDR3 is CASSFVAGGPASTDTQYF. The CDR3 nucleotides read TGCGCCAGCAGCTTTGTAGCGGGGGGGCCAGCGTCCACAGATACGCAGTATTTT.

The V call is TRBV4-3, the J call TRBJ1-4; D gene unclear. Per the germline V gene, CDR1 is LGHNA and CDR2 is YSLEER. Trimming removed 4 bases at V and 3 bases at J, with 9 bases between. The CDR3 loop spans 14 amino acids. The CDR3 DNA follows: TGCGCCAGCAGCCTGGATGGGGCTAATGAAAAACTGTTTTTT. It yields the protein CASSLDGANEKLFF.

To note about this clone: Other DNA sequences in this sample translate to the same CDR3. The chain uses TRBV11-2 and TRBJ1-2; 8 bases are shared with TRBD1. Germline V gene sequence: CDR1 SGHAT, CDR2 FQNNGV. With 5 bases clipped from V and 6 bases from J, the junction kept 5 bases outside the gene matches. This CDR3 has 13 amino acids. CDR3 in DNA: TGTGCCAGCAGCCTAGGGACAGGCGATGGCTACACCTTC. Translated, it gives CASSLGTGDGYTF.

The rearrangement links TRBV28 to TRBJ1-3; 7 bases are shared with TRBD1. With 6 bases clipped from V and 4 bases from J, the junction kept 12 bases outside the gene matches. The CDR3 covers 16 residues. CDR1 is MDHEN and CDR2 is SYDVKM in the germline V gene. The CDR3 loop is CASRLRQGRLGNTIYF. The CDR3, as DNA: TGTGCCAGCAGGCTCCGACAGGGAAGGTTAGGAAACACCATATATTTT.

The chain is built from TRBV10-3 and TRBJ2-7, with TRBD2 matching 10 bases. The CDR3 totals 14 residues. Germline CDR1 is ENHRY and CDR2 is SYGVKD. J gave up 0 bases and V 10 bases, and 6 bases lay outside the gene matches. This chain's CDR3 is CATQLAGTSYEQYF. The CDR3 coding sequence is TGTGCCACACAACTAGCGGGAACCTCCTACGAGCAGTACTTC.

This clone appeared a few times. The chain uses TRBV5-8 and TRBJ1-2; unclear D gene. This CDR3 is 9 amino acids long. Germline V gene lookup returns CDR1 SGHTS and CDR2 YDEGEE. Trimming removed 8 bases from V and 8 bases from J, with 7 bases in between. The DNA of the CDR3 is TGTGCCAGTTTACAAGGCTACACCTTC. This translates into CASLQGYTF. Full variable domain (outside the CDR3, taken from reference TRBV5-8 and TRBJ1-2): EAGVTQSPTHLIKTRGQQATLRCSPISGHTSVYWYQQALGLGLQFLLWYDEGEERNRGNFPPRFSGRQFPNYSSELNVNALELEDSALYLCASLQGYTFGSGTRLTVV.

The DNA for the CDR3 is TGTGCCAGCGCAAGCGGAGGAAATCAGCCCCAGCATTTT. Protein sequence: CASASGGNQPQHF. V gene TRBV28 combines with J gene TRBJ1-5, with unresolved D. Germline CDR1 is MDHEN and CDR2 is SYDVKM. The CDR3 extends over 13 amino acids. The V end lost 8 bases, the J end lost 4 bases, and 12 bases lay between the germline ends.